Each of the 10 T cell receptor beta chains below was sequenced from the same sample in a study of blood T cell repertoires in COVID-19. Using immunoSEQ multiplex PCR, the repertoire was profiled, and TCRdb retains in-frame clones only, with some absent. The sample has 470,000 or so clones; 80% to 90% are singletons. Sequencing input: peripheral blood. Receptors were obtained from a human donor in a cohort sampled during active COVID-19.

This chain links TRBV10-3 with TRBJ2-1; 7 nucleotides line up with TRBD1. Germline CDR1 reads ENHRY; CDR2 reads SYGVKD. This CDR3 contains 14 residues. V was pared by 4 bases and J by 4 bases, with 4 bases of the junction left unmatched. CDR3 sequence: CAISAGQPYNEQFF. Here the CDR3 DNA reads TGTGCCATCAGTGCGGGACAGCCTTACAATGAGCAGTTCTTC.

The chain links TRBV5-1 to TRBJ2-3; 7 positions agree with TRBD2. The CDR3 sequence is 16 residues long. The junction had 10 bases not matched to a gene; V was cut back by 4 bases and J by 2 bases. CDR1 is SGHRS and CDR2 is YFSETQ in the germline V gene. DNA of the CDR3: TGCGCCAGCAGCCTGAGACTAGCAAGGTCCACAGATACGCAGTATTTT. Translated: CASSLRLARSTDTQYF.

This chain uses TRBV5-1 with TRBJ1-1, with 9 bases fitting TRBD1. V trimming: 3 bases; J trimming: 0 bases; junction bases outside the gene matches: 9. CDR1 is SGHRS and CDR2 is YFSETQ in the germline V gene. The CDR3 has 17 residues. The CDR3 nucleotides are TGCGCCAGCAGCTCCACCGGGACAGGGTATATGAACACTGAAGCTTTCTTT. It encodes CASSSTGTGYMNTEAFF.

The CDR3 coding sequence is TGCGCCAGCAGCTTGGGTCCGGGGAGCTCCTACGAGCAGTACTTC. Its translation: CASSLGPGSSYEQYF. The chain uses TRBV5-1 and TRBJ2-7; tentative D call: TRBD2 (5 bases). Germline CDR1 SGHRS, CDR2 YFSETQ. The CDR3 covers 15 residues. The ends were cut back, 0 bases at V and 0 bases at J, with 10 bases in the middle. The full variable domain, with the rest looked up from reference TRBV5-1 and TRBJ2-7, is KAGVTQTPRYLIKTRGQQVTLSCSPISGHRSVSWYQQTPGQGLQFLFEYFSETQRNKGNFPGRFSGRQFSNSRSEMNVSTLELGDSALYLCASSLGPGSSYEQYFGPGTRLTVT.

Written as DNA, the CDR3 is TGTGCCAGCAGCGTAGGTACTGCCCGACGCGGGGATGAGCAGTTCTTC. This gives the protein CASSVGTARRGDEQFF. The rearrangement uses TRBV9 and TRBJ2-1, with D perhaps matching TRBD2 (6 bases). The V end was cut by 0 bases, the J end by 8 bases, with 18 bases between. This CDR3 has 16 residues. Germline V gene lookup returns CDR1 SGDLS and CDR2 YYNGEE.

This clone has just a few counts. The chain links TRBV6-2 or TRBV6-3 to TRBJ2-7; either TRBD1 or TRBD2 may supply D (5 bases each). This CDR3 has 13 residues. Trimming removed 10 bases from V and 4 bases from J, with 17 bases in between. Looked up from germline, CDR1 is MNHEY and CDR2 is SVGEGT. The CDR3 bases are TGTGCCACCACCCCGGGGCAGGGATACGAGCAGTACTTC. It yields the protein CATTPGQGYEQYF.

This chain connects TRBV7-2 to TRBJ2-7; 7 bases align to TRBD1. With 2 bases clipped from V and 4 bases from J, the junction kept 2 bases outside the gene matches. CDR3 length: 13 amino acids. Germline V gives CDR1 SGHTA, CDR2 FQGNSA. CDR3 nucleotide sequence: TGTGCCAGCAGCTTAAACAGGGGTTACGAGCAGTACTTC. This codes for CASSLNRGYEQYF.

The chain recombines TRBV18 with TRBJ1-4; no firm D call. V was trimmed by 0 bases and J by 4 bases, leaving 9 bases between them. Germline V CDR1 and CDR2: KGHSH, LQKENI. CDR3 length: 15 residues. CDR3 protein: CASSPPTGGNEKLFF. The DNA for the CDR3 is TGTGCCAGCTCACCACCGACCGGCGGTAATGAAAAACTGTTTTTT.

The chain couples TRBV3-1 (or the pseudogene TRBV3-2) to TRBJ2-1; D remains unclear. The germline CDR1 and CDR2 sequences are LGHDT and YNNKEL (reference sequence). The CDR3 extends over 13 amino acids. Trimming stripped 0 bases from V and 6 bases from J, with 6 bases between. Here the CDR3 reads CASSQDWANEQFF. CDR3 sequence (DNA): TGTGCCAGCAGCCAAGATTGGGCCAATGAGCAGTTCTTC.

The CDR3 here is CAWSVRRGGYGYTF. The CDR3, as DNA: TGTGCCTGGAGTGTAAGAAGGGGAGGCTATGGCTACACCTTC. The V call is TRBV30, the J call TRBJ1-2; possible D gene TRBD1, 5 bases. The germline V gene encodes CDR1 GTSNPN and CDR2 SVGIG (reference sequence). The CDR3 sequence is 14 residues long. V lost 0 bases to trimming and J lost 4 bases, with 12 bases between them.